This T cell receptor beta chain was recovered during a study of neurological immune-mediated disorders (dated by TCRdb to the late 2010s). Describing the broader study: Peripheral blood TCR-beta repertoires from HTLV-I-associated myelopathy (HAM/TSP) patients, multiple sclerosis patients and healthy controls were compared by UMI-based sequencing. Longitudinal samples, technical triplicates and paired sorted CD4+ and CD8+ T-cell subsets, alongside PBMC samples, were included among the roughly 100 TCR-beta libraries. Longitudinal HAM/TSP donors and healthy donors each had 3 time-points at intervals of about 3-45 months. The cohort comprised 60 to 75 subjects: 15 or so HAM/TSP patients, approximately 34 multiple sclerosis patients and 20 healthy controls. What the research found in general, with its limitations: The highest TCR clonal expansion was observed in HAM/TSP patients, whereas the lowest was observed in MS patients, even when compared with healthy controls. No identical CDR3 amino acid sequences were found to be shared among expanded clones across subjects, suggesting that TCR-beta repertoires were private in all groups.

CDR3 length: 15 amino acids, cysteine to phenylalanine. Only the CDR3 DNA stays, 45 bases, in frame from base 1. CDR1 and CDR2, looked up from the germline V gene (reference sequence), are LGHDT and YNNKEL. Trimmed from V: 4 bases; trimmed from J: 7 bases; junction bases lacking a gene match: 7. With respect to this clonotype: Its antigen remains undetermined. No quality values exist for individual bases; no much larger clone is one base distant.

This sample's time point label indicates: longitudinal time-point 1 (baseline). The healthy controls were volunteers from blood banks in Maryland, USA. Libraries from unsorted PBMCs were made from 2 million PBMCs kept in RNAlater at -80 degrees C until RNA extraction. Peripheral blood was subjected to Ficoll-Hypaque density gradient centrifugation to isolate PBMCs, which were then cryopreserved in liquid nitrogen. cDNA was synthesized by template-switch 5'RACE using a primer with a 10-nucleotide random unique molecular identifier that tagged each TCR transcript. Over 170 million TCR-beta sequences, covering 15-18 subjects, were produced in each sequencing run. The RNeasy kit was used to extract total RNA. Using the KAPA Real-time Library Amplification kit, TCR-beta VDJ regions were amplified with primers for the TCR constant region and the 5'RACE anchor. A first PCR added sample indexes and Illumina adaptors, and a second PCR then raised library yield. The roughly 650 bp TCR product was size-selected on a 2% E-gel SizeSelection system after Ampure bead purification. Before pooling, libraries had their quality checked on a Bioanalyzer, their concentration measured with Qubit, and their quantity determined with the Kapa Library Quantification kit. An Illumina HiSeq 2500 sequenced the libraries paired-end 2 x 150 bp. To increase sequence diversity, about 25-30% phiX was spiked into each library pool. The source study handled its data this way. Quality-filtered reads were processed with the UMI-based MiGEC pipeline, and over 90% of raw TCR sequences were removed by the MiGEC pipeline during error correction. IMGT germline references were used for aligning VDJ genes, and each clonotype was defined as a unique CDR3 amino acid sequence together with its V-J genes. VDJtools evaluated clonal expansion, Shannon diversity and CDR3 relatedness (CalcPairwiseDistances, ClusterSamples); CLCbio workbench built phylogenetic trees. Using coefficient-of-variation modelling across technical triplicates, the study counted a clone as expanded if it had at least 8 unique UMIs. The public sequencing data were trimmed at Q25 with fastp and processed into clonotypes with MiXCR by TCRdb, which kept only in-frame beta chains. Each entry merges the rows of one CDR3 protein and shows their most common DNA and genes. The V and J calls here are based on TCRdb, not the publication. The table for this sample lists about 49,000 distinct CDR3 sequences; roughly 10% of them were counted only once. Clones ranked in the top ten supply roughly 1.5% of the sample.

The specimen sequenced was PBMCs. This sequence originates from a woman between 40 and 55 years old in good health. The chain was built from TRBV3-1 and TRBJ2-1; TRBD2 matches 10 bases in the middle. Here is the DNA: TGTGCCAGCAGCCTTCTAGCGGGGGCATCTAATGAGCAGTTCTTC. It encodes CASSLLAGASNEQFF.